This TCR beta chain is from a study of neurological immune-mediated disorders. The cDNA came from 5'RACE with 10-nucleotide random UMIs. Over 180 million TCR-beta sequences (from 15-18 subjects) were yielded by each sequencing run. One entry per CDR3 protein, called by TCRdb with MiXCR from the 5' RACE reads. The table has roughly 62,000 distinct CDR3 sequences, 3.5% to 4.5% seen once. This clonotype was counted ten times or more. CDR1 SEHNR and CDR2 FQNEAQ come from the germline V gene (reference sequence). The CDR3 has 14 residues. V was cut by 5 bases and J by 1 base, with 11 bases left in between. V gene TRBV7-9 combines with J gene TRBJ1-1, with TRBD1 as a possible D gene (5 bases). The clonotype was recovered from a woman aged 45-65 years with multiple sclerosis. What was sequenced was PBMCs. The CDR3 region is CASSKDTPNTEAFF. CDR3 DNA sequence: TGTGCCAGCAGCAAGGACACCCCGAACACTGAAGCTTTCTTT.